This T cell receptor beta chain was captured by sequencing in a study of post-analysis software for immune sequencing data. Study-level information: Progressive-relapsing, secondary progressive and relapsing-remitting multiple sclerosis were among the disease courses included.

Study-wide results and caveats: In patients, about five TRBV segments were more frequent than in controls, with TRBV5-6, TRBV5-1 and TRBV20-1 among them. Normalized Chao1 diversity was significantly lower in multiple sclerosis patients than in controls. F-measure co-clustering was strong for batch-matched samples.

This CDR3 contains 13 residues. Germline-derived CDR1 and CDR2 are ENHRY and SYGVKD. With 7 bases removed from V and 4 bases from J, the gap between germline ends came to 11 bases. Remarks on this clonotype: Its antigen is unidentified.

Sequencing libraries made from TCR beta cDNA carried unique molecular identifiers. MiXCR was run by TCRdb on the PCR reads, yielding one entry per CDR3 protein. The table includes 820,000 or so distinct CDR3 sequences, approximately 53% detected once. The sequence was collected from a girl aged 5-17 years with multiple sclerosis. Sequenced: blood. The chain has TRBV10-3 and TRBJ2-1; the D gene is possibly TRBD1 (5 bases). CDR3 residues: CAITAGLYNEQFF. CDR3 coding DNA: TGTGCCATCACGGCAGGGTTGTACAATGAGCAGTTCTTC.